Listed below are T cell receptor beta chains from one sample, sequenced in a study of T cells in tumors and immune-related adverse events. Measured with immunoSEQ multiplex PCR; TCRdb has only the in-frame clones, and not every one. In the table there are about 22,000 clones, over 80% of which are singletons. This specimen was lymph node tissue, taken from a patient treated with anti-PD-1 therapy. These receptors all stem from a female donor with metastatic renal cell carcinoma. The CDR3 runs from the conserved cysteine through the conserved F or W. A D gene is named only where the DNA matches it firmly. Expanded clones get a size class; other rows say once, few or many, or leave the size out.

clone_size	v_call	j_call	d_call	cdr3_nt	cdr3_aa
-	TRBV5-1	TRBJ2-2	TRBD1	TGCGCCAGCAGCTTGAGGACAGGAAACACCGGGGAGCTGTTTTTT	CASSLRTGNTGELFF
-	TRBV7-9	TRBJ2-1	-	TGTGCCAGCAGCTGGAGCGGAGATAAGCAGTTCTTC	CASSWSGDKQFF
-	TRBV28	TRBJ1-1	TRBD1	TGTGCCAGCAGGCCCCCCGGGACAGCTGAAGCTTTCTTT	CASRPPGTAEAFF
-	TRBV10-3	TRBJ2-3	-	TGTGCCATCAGGGAGGCTAGCGCAACAGATACGCAGTATTTT	CAIREASATDTQYF
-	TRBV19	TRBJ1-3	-	TGTGCCAGTAGTAGCCCCGGTTTTGGAAACACCATATATTTT	CASSSPGFGNTIYF
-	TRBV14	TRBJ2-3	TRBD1	TGTGCCAGCAGCCAAGGACAGGGTGTTACGCAGTATTTT	CASSQGQGVTQYF
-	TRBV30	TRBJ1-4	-	TGTGCCTGCAGGGGATCGGATAATGAAAAACTGTTTTTT	CACRGSDNEKLFF
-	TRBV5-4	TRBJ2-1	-	TGTGCCAGCAGCTTGGAGGGGTCGTACAATGAGCAGTTCTTC	CASSLEGSYNEQFF
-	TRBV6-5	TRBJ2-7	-	TGTGCCAGCAGTTACGGGGCCTCGACGAGCTCCTACGAGCAGTACTTC	CASSYGASTSSYEQYF
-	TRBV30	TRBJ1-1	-	TGTGCCTGGAGTGTATTGAACACTGAAGCTTTCTTT	CAWSVLNTEAFF
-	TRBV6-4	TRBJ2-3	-	TGTGCCAGCGGTAGGGGGGCACGCACAGATACGCAGTATTTT	CASGRGARTDTQYF
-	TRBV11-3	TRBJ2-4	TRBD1	TGTGCCAGCAGGAAGACGACAGGGAAAAACATTCAGTACTTC	CASRKTTGKNIQYF
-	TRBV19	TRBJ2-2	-	TGTGCCAGTAGTATAGCAGGATTCTTCACCGGGGAGCTGTTTTTT	CASSIAGFFTGELFF
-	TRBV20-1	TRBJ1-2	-	TGCAGTGCCGGCGACTATGGCTACACCTTC	CSAGDYGYTF
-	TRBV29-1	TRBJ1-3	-	TGCAGCGTTCAGGGGAAGTCAGAGTCTGGAAACACCATATATTTT	CSVQGKSESGNTIYF
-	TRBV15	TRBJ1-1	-	TGTGCCACCAGCAGAGAACGGGGGACTGAAGCTTTCTTT	CATSRERGTEAFF
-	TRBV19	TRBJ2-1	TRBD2	TGTGCCAGTAGTATAGCGGGACTAGCGGGAGACAATGAGCAGTTCTTC	CASSIAGLAGDNEQFF
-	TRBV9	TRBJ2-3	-	TGTGCCAGCAGCGTAGCGGAAGCCCAGATTGCTAGCACAGATACGCAGTATTTT	CASSVAEAQIASTDTQYF
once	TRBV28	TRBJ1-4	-	TGTGCCAGCAGGCTCCACGAAAAACTGTTTTTT	CASRLHEKLFF
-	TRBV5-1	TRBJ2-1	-	TGCGCCAGCAGCTTAGGAGGGGTAAGCTCCTACAATGAGCAGTTCTTC	CASSLGGVSSYNEQFF
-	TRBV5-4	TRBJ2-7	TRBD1	TGTGCCAGCAGCCCGGGGACAGGGAATGTTTACGAGCAGTACTTC	CASSPGTGNVYEQYF
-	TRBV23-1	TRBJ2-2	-	TGCGCCAGCCGTTCCTGTATGTCTCTCGGCGGGGAGCTGTTTTTT	CASRSCMSLGGELFF
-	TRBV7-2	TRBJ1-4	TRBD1	TGTGCCAGCAGCTTAGGCCGGGACAGGGGGCCTGGTGCGGGAAAACTGTTTTTT	CASSLGRDRGPGAGKLFF
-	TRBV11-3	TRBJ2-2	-	TGTGCCAGCAGCCCTCACACCGGGGAGCTGTTTTTT	CASSPHTGELFF
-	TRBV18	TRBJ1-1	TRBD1	TGTGCCAGCTCACCAGAGAGACAGGGGAGTGGTACTGAAGCTTTCTTT	CASSPERQGSGTEAFF
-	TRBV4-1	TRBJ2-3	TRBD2	TGCGCCAGCAGCCAGGGTAGCGGGCACGGCACAGATACGCAGTATTTT	CASSQGSGHGTDTQYF
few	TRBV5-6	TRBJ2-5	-	TGTGCCAGCAGCCTTTCATTGAGGGGGGCAGCCTCGTACTTC	CASSLSLRGAASYF
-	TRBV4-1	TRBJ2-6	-	TGCGCCAGCAGCCAAGGATCGGGACGGATAAGCTCTGGGGCCAACGTCCTGACTTTC	CASSQGSGRISSGANVLTF
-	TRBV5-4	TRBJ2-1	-	TGTGCCAGCAGCTTGGATCCGGGGGGACAGCACAATGAGCAGTTCTTC	CASSLDPGGQHNEQFF